These 30 T cell receptor beta chains originate from one sample sequenced in a study of cytotoxic CD8 clonotypes in ibrutinib-treated CLL. Libraries were prepared by immunoSEQ multiplex PCR; TCRdb keeps only in-frame clonotypes and omits some of them. Found here are tens of thousands of clones, 90% of them singletons; the top ten hold around 3.3%. The sequencing here drew on PBMCs, taken after 12 months of ibrutinib treatment. These receptors all come from a human donor with chronic lymphocytic leukemia.

Judged by abundance, this clone is medium-sized. This sample includes further DNA sequences coding for the same CDR3. The chain uses TRBV19 and TRBJ1-5, with TRBD1 identical over 7 bases. The trim removed 3 bases at V and 7 bases at J, leaving 9 bases unmatched. The CDR3 spans 15 residues. The germline V gene encodes CDR1 LNHDA and CDR2 SQIVND (reference sequence). The CDR3 reads CASSIETGLGQPQHF. The DNA of the CDR3 is TGTGCCAGTAGTATTGAGACAGGGTTGGGCCAGCCCCAGCATTTT.

The chain employs TRBV15 and TRBJ2-3, with D possibly matching TRBD2 (5 bases). The V gene's germline CDR1 is LNHNV and CDR2 YYDKDF (reference sequence). The length of the CDR3 is 17 residues. The ends were cut back, 0 bases at V and 2 bases at J, with 15 bases in the middle. This CDR3 is CATSRESPPSPTDTQYF. The CDR3 DNA reads as TGTGCCACCAGCAGAGAGAGCCCACCTAGCCCCACAGATACGCAGTATTTT. Full variable domain (remainder filled in from reference TRBV15 and TRBJ2-3): DAMVIQNPRYQVTQFGKPVTLSCSQTLNHNVMYWYQQKSSQAPKLLFHYYDKDFNNEADTPDNFQSRRPNTSFCFLDIRSPGLGDTAMYLCATSRESPPSPTDTQYFGPGTRLTVL.

This clone has only a few counts. The CDR3 DNA is TGTGCCAGCAGTTTCGTGGTGGCTGAAGCTTTCTTT. The encoded protein is CASSFVVAEAFF. The chain carries TRBV28 and TRBJ1-1; D ambiguous. Trimming took off 3 bases at V and 6 bases at J, with 8 bases between the two ends. Germline CDR1 and CDR2: MDHEN and SYDVKM. The CDR3 loop spans 12 amino acids.

The V and J genes are TRBV19 and TRBJ1-5, with D uncertain. In germline, CDR1 is LNHDA, CDR2 SQIVND (reference sequence). The CDR3 extends over 14 amino acids. Trimming pared 3 bases from V and 7 bases from J, leaving 13 bases between. In DNA, the CDR3 is TGTGCCAGTAGTATTCGCGGGGAGAGGCAGCCCCAGCATTTT. It encodes CASSIRGERQPQHF.

The chain uses TRBV28 and TRBJ2-7; D remains unclear. V shed 2 bases and J shed 2 bases, with 10 bases lying between them. In germline, CDR1 is MDHEN, CDR2 SYDVKM. The CDR3 is 14 residues long. The CDR3 DNA sequence: TGTGCCAGCAGTTTAGAAGGGAACCCCTACGAGCAGTACTTC. Translated, it gives CASSLEGNPYEQYF.

This clone was recorded a few times. J is TRBJ2-5 and V is TRBV30; D assignment may be TRBD1 or TRBD2 (5 bases each). This CDR3 has 14 amino acids. Per the germline V gene, CDR1 is GTSNPN and CDR2 is SVGIG (reference sequence). Trimming pared 2 bases from V and 3 bases from J, leaving 13 bases between. CDR3 loop: CAWSTGAWEETQYF. Written as DNA, the CDR3 is TGTGCCTGGAGTACCGGGGCTTGGGAAGAGACCCAGTACTTC.

V gene TRBV5-1 combines with J gene TRBJ2-3; 9 positions agree with TRBD2. There are 17 residues in the CDR3. The germline gives CDR1 SGHRS, CDR2 YFSETQ. Trimming at V came to 0 bases and at J to 3 bases, leaving 8 bases not matched to a gene. Here the CDR3 reads CASSLGTGTSMTDTQYF. For the CDR3, the DNA is TGCGCCAGCAGCTTGGGGACCGGGACTAGCATGACAGATACGCAGTATTTT.

The rearrangement joins TRBV7-9 to TRBJ2-3; the D call may be TRBD1 or TRBD2 (5 bases each). V was clipped by 4 bases and J by 7 bases, with 15 bases between them. CDR3 length equals 14 residues. Germline V gene sequence: CDR1 SEHNR, CDR2 FQNEAQ (reference sequence). As DNA, the CDR3 is TGTGCCAGCAGCTCCGGGACGGTCTGGAATACGCAGTATTTT. Residues: CASSSGTVWNTQYF.

The chain carries TRBV2 and TRBJ1-5, with unresolved D. Germline V gene data show CDR1 as SNHLY and CDR2 as FYNNEI. With 6 bases removed from V and 8 bases from J, the gap between germline ends came to 14 bases. The length of the CDR3 is 13 residues. The CDR3 bases are TGTGCCAGCAGGGGAAACATAATCGAGCCCCAGCATTTT. Protein product: CASRGNIIEPQHF. The complete variable domain, with remaining parts taken from reference TRBV2 and TRBJ1-5, reads EPEVTQTPSHQVTQMGQEVILRCVPISNHLYFYWYRQILGQKVEFLVSFYNNEISEKSEIFDDQFSVERPDGSNFTLKIRSTKLEDSAMYFCASRGNIIEPQHFGDGTRLSIL.

The J gene is TRBJ2-6, the V gene TRBV5-6; perhaps TRBD1 as D (5 bases). The germline V gene has CDR1 SGHDT and CDR2 YYEEEE. The CDR3 extends over 16 amino acids. V lost 4 bases, J lost 0 bases, and 11 bases lay in between. CDR3 loop: CASSLLQGSGANVLTF. CDR3 coding DNA: TGTGCCAGCAGCCTCCTCCAGGGCTCTGGGGCCAACGTCCTGACTTTC.

The V call is TRBV7-2, the J call TRBJ1-1, with D unclear. Between the trimmed V and J ends, which lost 9 bases and 6 bases, there was a span of 17 bases. Germline CDR1 SGHTA, CDR2 FQGNSA. The CDR3 loop spans 13 amino acids. CDR3 coding DNA: TGTGCCAGTCTGTTGTCCGTAGGGTCTGAAGCTTTCTTT. Translating gives CASLLSVGSEAFF.

V gene TRBV7-2 combines with J gene TRBJ2-4, with D possibly matching TRBD2 (5 bases). V lost 0 bases, J lost 4 bases, and 13 bases lay in between. In germline, CDR1 is SGHTA, CDR2 FQGNSA. The CDR3 is 16 residues long. The chain's CDR3 is CASSLATAAVKNIQYF. The CDR3 coding sequence is TGTGCCAGCAGCTTAGCAACAGCGGCTGTAAAAAACATTCAGTACTTC.

The chain's CDR3 is CASSLYETSGTGELFF. The CDR3 nucleotides are TGTGCCAGCAGCTTATACGAGACTAGCGGGACCGGGGAGCTGTTTTTT. The rearrangement uses TRBV7-8 and TRBJ2-2; 10 bases agree with TRBD2. There are 16 residues in the CDR3. CDR1 SGHVS and CDR2 FQNEAQ come from the germline V gene. V was clipped by 2 bases and J by 5 bases; unmatched bases: 5. Combining the CDR3 with reference TRBV7-8 and TRBJ2-2 gives the whole variable domain GAGVSQSPRYKVAKRGQDVALRCDPISGHVSLFWYQQALGQGPEFLTYFQNEAQLDKSGLPSDRFFAERPEGSVSTLKIQRTQQEDSAVYLCASSLYETSGTGELFFGEGSRLTVL.

This clone appeared a single time. This rearrangement joins TRBV11-3 to TRBJ2-7, with 13 positions matching TRBD2. This CDR3 has 16 amino acids. Germline V CDR1 and CDR2: SGHNT, YENEEA. The junction had 6 bases not matched to a gene; V was cut back by 4 bases and J by 3 bases. CDR3 DNA: TGTGCCAGCAGCTGGGCCAGACTAGCGGGAGGCTACGAGCAGTACTTC. Protein sequence: CASSWARLAGGYEQYF.

V and J are TRBV4-2 and TRBJ2-5, with 11 bases aligning to TRBD2. In germline, CDR1 is LGHNA, CDR2 YNFKEQ. The CDR3 loop spans 17 amino acids. J gave up 7 bases and V 0 bases, and 10 bases lay outside the gene matches. The CDR3 coding sequence is TGTGCCAGCAGCCAAGATCTGGGCGGGACTAGCGGAGGGACCCAGTACTTC. It encodes CASSQDLGGTSGGTQYF.

The chain combines TRBV28 with TRBJ2-6, with 12 nucleotides matching TRBD1. The CDR3 is 17 residues long. Germline V lookup: CDR1 MDHEN, CDR2 SYDVKM. J gave up 4 bases and V 5 bases, and 6 bases lay outside the gene matches. The CDR3 region is CASSRDRGLAGANVLTF. As DNA, the CDR3 is TGTGCCAGCAGTAGGGACAGGGGGCTGGCAGGGGCCAACGTCCTGACTTTC.

The rearrangement links TRBV7-3 to TRBJ2-2; D call uncertain. Germline-derived CDR1 and CDR2 are SGHTA and FQGTGA. The ends were cut back, 1 base at V and 0 bases at J, with 3 bases in the middle. The CDR3 spans 14 residues. The CDR3 region has the DNA TGTGCCAGCAGCTTAAATCCGAACACCGGGGAGCTGTTTTTT. It is translated as CASSLNPNTGELFF.

The chain carries TRBV7-9 and TRBJ2-7; 8 positions match TRBD1. The junction had 3 bases not matched to a gene; V was cut back by 5 bases and J by 6 bases. Germline CDR1 is SEHNR and CDR2 is FQNEAQ (reference sequence). The CDR3 covers 12 residues. The CDR3 sequence is CASSGQGAEQYF. The CDR3 DNA is TGTGCCAGCAGCGGGCAGGGGGCCGAGCAGTACTTC.

This clone was found once. CDR3 in DNA: TGTGCCAGCAGTGAAGCCGCCTCGACTGGCTACACCTTC. Translation gives CASSEAASTGYTF. This rearrangement joins TRBV6-1 to TRBJ1-2; D remains unclear. Trimming removed 0 bases at V and 7 bases at J, with 9 bases between. CDR1 and CDR2 from the germline V gene are MNHNS and SASEGT. CDR3 length: 13 residues.

By sample fraction, this clone is medium-sized. The J gene is TRBJ2-1, the V gene TRBV6-4; D is perhaps TRBD2 (5 bases). The germline V gene has CDR1 MRHNA and CDR2 SNTAGT. Trimming pared 6 bases from V and 8 bases from J, leaving 14 bases between. The CDR3 is 13 residues long. This CDR3 reads CASSDGELDEQFF. The DNA for the CDR3 is TGTGCCAGCAGCGACGGGGAGCTCGATGAGCAGTTCTTC.

V is TRBV9 and J is TRBJ2-7; the D gene is possibly TRBD2 (5 bases). The CDR3 is made up of 14 amino acids. V gave up 4 bases and J gave up 5 bases, with 16 bases separating them. CDR1 SGDLS and CDR2 YYNGEE come from the germline V gene. CDR3 loop: CASSFSPVGDEQYF. CDR3 DNA sequence: TGTGCCAGCAGCTTTAGCCCCGTGGGAGACGAGCAGTACTTC.

V usage is TRBV5-1 and J usage is TRBJ1-4; 8 bases map to TRBD1. The CDR3 is 14 residues long. The germline gives CDR1 SGHRS, CDR2 YFSETQ. The trim removed 4 bases at V and 8 bases at J, leaving 7 bases unmatched. The CDR3 protein is CASSPDRVYEKLFF. The CDR3 DNA is TGCGCCAGCAGCCCGGACAGGGTGTACGAAAAACTGTTTTTT. Complete variable domain (other parts from reference TRBV5-1 and TRBJ1-4): KAGVTQTPRYLIKTRGQQVTLSCSPISGHRSVSWYQQTPGQGLQFLFEYFSETQRNKGNFPGRFSGRQFSNSRSEMNVSTLELGDSALYLCASSPDRVYEKLFFGSGTQLSVL.

This sequence joins TRBV4-1 and TRBJ2-3; 10 bases line up with TRBD2. CDR1 is MGHRA and CDR2 is YSYEKL in the germline V gene. CDR3 size: 18 residues. With V trimmed by 0 bases and J by 5 bases, 11 bases remained unmatched. CDR3 sequence: CASSQEPKAGGPKDTQYF. DNA for the CDR3: TGCGCCAGCAGCCAAGAGCCCAAAGCGGGAGGGCCCAAAGATACGCAGTATTTT.

The CDR3: CAWRRDRVNTGELFF. The CDR3 region has the DNA TGTGCCTGGAGACGGGACAGGGTTAACACCGGGGAGCTGTTTTTT. The genes are TRBV30 and TRBJ2-2; TRBD1 agrees at 9 bases. Germline-derived CDR1 and CDR2 are GTSNPN and SVGIG (reference sequence). The CDR3 covers 15 residues. V was clipped by 3 bases and J by 2 bases; unmatched bases: 4.

V is TRBV27 and J is TRBJ2-2; unclear D gene. CDR3 length: 12 amino acids. CDR1 and CDR2 from the germline V gene are MNHEY and SMNVEV (reference sequence). V lost 3 bases to trimming and J lost 5 bases, with 4 bases between them. CDR3 protein: CASSFGTGELFF. CDR3 DNA: TGTGCCAGCAGTTTCGGAACCGGGGAGCTGTTTTTT.

V gene TRBV25-1 combines with J gene TRBJ2-1; D possibly corresponds to TRBD2 (6 bases). V lost 2 bases and J lost 4, with 18 bases in between. The CDR3 runs to 17 residues. Germline CDR1 and CDR2: MGHDK and SYGVNS. The chain's CDR3 is CASSERGGIAGYNEQFF. DNA of the CDR3: TGTGCCAGCAGTGAAAGGGGCGGGATTGCGGGGTACAATGAGCAGTTCTTC.

This sequence joins TRBV6-5 and TRBJ2-1, with a tentative D call TRBD2 (5 bases). V was trimmed by 11 bases and J by 1 base, leaving 15 bases between them. CDR1 MNHEY and CDR2 SVGAGI come from the germline V gene. This CDR3 is built from 14 residues. In nucleotides, the CDR3 is TGTGCCGACCCTCCGGGGATATCCTACAATGAGCAGTTCTTC. It yields the protein CADPPGISYNEQFF.

This chain connects TRBV7-9 to TRBJ1-2, with TRBD1 matching 7 bases. The V gene end was trimmed by 1 base and the J gene end by 14 bases; junction bases not matched to a gene: 7. Germline CDR1 reads SEHNR; CDR2 reads FQNEAQ (reference sequence). The CDR3 contains 12 residues. Here the CDR3 DNA reads TGTGCCAGCAGCTTAGAGGGGACAGCCAATACCTTC. Its protein product is CASSLEGTANTF.

This chain uses TRBV30 with TRBJ2-7; D is unclear. V dropped 3 bases and J dropped 3 bases, with 9 bases sitting between them. The CDR3 is 12 residues long. Germline values: CDR1 GTSNPN, CDR2 SVGIG (reference sequence). The CDR3, as DNA: TGTGCCTGGAGCGAGAGGAGCTACGAGCAGTACTTC. Translating gives CAWSERSYEQYF.

This clone appeared once. V and J are TRBV29-1 and TRBJ2-2; D perhaps matches TRBD2 (6 bases). The CDR3 length is 11 residues. The germline CDR1 and CDR2 sequences are SQVTM and ANQGSEA. Trimming left V 8 bases short and J 6 bases short, with 10 bases between. CDR3 nucleotides: TGCAGCACAGGAGGGGCCGGGGAGCTGTTTTTT. Amino acids: CSTGGAGELFF.